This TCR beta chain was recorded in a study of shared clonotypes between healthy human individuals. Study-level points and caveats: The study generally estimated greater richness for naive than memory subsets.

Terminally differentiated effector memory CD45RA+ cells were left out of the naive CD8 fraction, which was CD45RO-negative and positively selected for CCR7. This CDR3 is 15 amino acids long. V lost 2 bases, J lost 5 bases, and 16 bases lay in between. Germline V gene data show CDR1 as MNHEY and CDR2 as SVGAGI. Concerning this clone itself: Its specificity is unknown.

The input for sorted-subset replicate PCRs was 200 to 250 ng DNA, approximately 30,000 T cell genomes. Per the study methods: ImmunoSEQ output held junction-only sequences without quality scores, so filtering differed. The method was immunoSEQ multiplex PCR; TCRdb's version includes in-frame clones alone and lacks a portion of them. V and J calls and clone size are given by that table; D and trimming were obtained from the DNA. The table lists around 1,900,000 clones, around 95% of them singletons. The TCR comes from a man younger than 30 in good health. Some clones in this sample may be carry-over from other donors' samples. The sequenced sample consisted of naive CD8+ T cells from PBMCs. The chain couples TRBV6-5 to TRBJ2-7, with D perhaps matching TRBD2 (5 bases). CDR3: CASSYDGELRDEQYF. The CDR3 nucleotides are TGTGCCAGCAGTTACGACGGGGAGTTAAGGGACGAGCAGTACTTC.